The entry below gives a single T cell receptor (beta chain) sequence along with its context. Its antigen is currently not known. This may be a read error, as it is one base from a much larger clone. Library preparation was by 5' RACE. The instrument was an Illumina HiSeq 2500. A second PCR of roughly 6 to 11 cycles was run with a J-beta primer mix and a sample-barcoded 5' primer. A template-switch 5' adaptor carrying 12 random nucleotides introduced a unique molecular identifier onto each TCR beta cDNA molecule. At least 2.5 million CDR3-containing paired-end reads were obtained from each sample. First-strand cDNA was synthesized from all RNA with the Mint cDNA synthesis kit, primed by a TRBC-specific oligonucleotide. After uracil-DNA glycosylase treatment, a first 18-cycle PCR used universal primers M1SS and BC2_uni_R on all cDNA. In the paper's pipeline: For normalization, 1 million high-quality reads were randomly selected from each sample, with every read carrying a distinct molecular identifier. Instead of being binned into consensus sequences, reads with shared molecular identifiers were discarded. CDR3 identification, clonotype clustering and error correction used MiTCR with a Q25 quality threshold and the strictest error-elimination algorithm. A nonparametric unseen species model with Euler transformation was used to estimate lower-bound total TCR beta diversity. TCRdb passed the public sequencing reads through fastp at Q25 and MiXCR, retaining productive beta sequences. Every distinct CDR3 protein forms one entry, paired with its most common genes and DNA. The V and J calls come from TCRdb's annotation, not from the publication. This sample lists 800,000 or so distinct CDR3 sequences; around 50% were detected once. The leading ten clones occupy 18% of the sample.

This entry comes from a study of blood T cells in healthy people across ages (dated by TCRdb to between 2015 and 2016). Concerning the study at large: In model experiments, template switching captured roughly one uniquely barcoded TCR beta cDNA molecule for every two T cells. The study measured age-related changes in TCR beta repertoire diversity using deep sequencing normalized with unique cDNA molecular identifiers. The donors were split into four age groups: young (average 16 years), middle-aged (roughly 42), aged (approximately 60) and long-lived (roughly 77). To avoid experimental bias, donors of different ages were distributed randomly across sequencing lanes. The study analyzed two additional independent replicas of 1 million unique cDNA reads from the same blood draw for two donors, one aged 18 to 30 and one aged 80 or older.

Donors were 40 or so systemically healthy Caucasian individuals from Russia aged roughly 6 to 90 years. About 9.6 milliliters of peripheral blood were collected from each donor into EDTA-treated Vacutainer tubes. PBMCs were isolated by Ficoll-Paque density-gradient centrifugation, with at least 6 million obtained per sample. Total RNA, at least 6 micrograms per sample, was extracted from PBMCs with Trizol reagent. For every donor, flow cytometry on a PBMC aliquot measured the percentage of naive CD45RAhigh/CD27high T cells. Here is what the overall study found, with its caveats: The percentage of naive T cells measured by flow cytometry correlated strongly with observed TCR beta diversity. Estimates of total diversity based on one million sequenced T cells were considered lower bounds and underestimates. Observed TCR beta diversity per million T cells fell roughly linearly with age, and a significant reduction was already apparent by age roughly 41. The long-lived group showed more naive CD4+ T cells, fewer expanded clones and increased TCR diversity than the aged group, suggesting age selection. Because profiling used bulk unsorted PBMCs, naive and antigen-experienced compartments could not be compared conclusively. The CMV infection status of donors was not known, potentially confounding age-related changes in expanded clonotypes.

The sequenced sample was blood. This clonotype was obtained from an elderly man in good health.

The sequenced DNA: TGCGCCAGCAGCACCGGGACTAGCGACGAGCAGTACTTC. Its amino acids are CASSTGTSDEQYF. Here the chain combines TRBV5-1 and TRBJ2-5; 10 central bases correspond to TRBD2. The DNA matches TRBJ2-7 better at its end, which makes the J call doubtful. The germline V gene sets CDR1 to SGHRS and CDR2 to YFSETQ. Including the terminal cysteine and phenylalanine, the CDR3 comprises 13 residues. Just the 39-base CDR3 DNA is kept, in frame starting at base 1.